One and the same sample provided the 31 T cell receptor beta chains below, sequenced in a study of T cell repertoires in cytomegalovirus infection. TCRdb reprocessed the reads with MiXCR, giving one entry per CDR3 protein. Of 650,000 to 900,000 distinct CDR3 sequences listed, almost 30% are singletons. Which antigens these TCRs recognize remains unknown. The sequences come from cultured CD8+ T cells from PBMCs, collected from culture after CMV antigen stimulation. These receptors all stem from a human donor in good health (CMV status not recorded). Some clones in this sample may be carry-over from other donors' samples.

CDR3 DNA: TGTGCCAGCAGTGAGAGCGGGGGGGTCCAAGAGACCCAGTACTTC. Protein sequence: CASSESGGVQETQYF. The genes are TRBV2 and TRBJ2-5; TRBD2 agrees at 10 bases. Germline V gene sequence: CDR1 SNHLY, CDR2 FYNNEI. This CDR3 is built from 15 residues. J lost 1 base, V lost 3 bases, and 2 bases had no gene match.

The chain couples TRBV3-1 to TRBJ2-2, with a possible D match to TRBD2 (5 bases). Germline V gives CDR1 LGHDT, CDR2 YNNKEL (reference sequence). Trimming pared 0 bases from V and 7 bases from J, leaving 12 bases between. This CDR3 has 15 amino acids. CDR3 sequence (DNA): TGTGCCAGCAGCCAAGATGAAGAAGGAGGCGGGGAGCTGTTTTTT. This codes for CASSQDEEGGGELFF. Drawing the rest from reference TRBV3-1 and TRBJ2-2, the complete variable domain is DTAVSQTPKYLVTQMGNDKSIKCEQNLGHDTMYWYKQDSKKFLKIMFSYNNKELIINETVPNRFSPKSPDKAHLNLHINSLELGDSAVYFCASSQDEEGGGELFFGEGSRLTVL.

The sample holds many counts of this clonotype. This sequence joins TRBV11-2 and TRBJ2-5; TRBD2 agrees at 8 bases. This CDR3 is 13 amino acids long. CDR1 and CDR2 (germline): SGHAT, FQNNGV. Trimming removed 8 bases from V and 5 bases from J; junction bases left unmatched: 7. The CDR3 protein is CASEGGGRETQYF. The DNA of the CDR3 is TGTGCCAGCGAGGGGGGCGGGAGGGAGACCCAGTACTTC.

At least ten counts were recorded for this clonotype. This sequence joins TRBV28 and TRBJ2-2; possibly TRBD2 for D (5 bases). This CDR3 contains 11 residues. In germline, CDR1 is MDHEN, CDR2 SYDVKM. V dropped 6 bases and J dropped 8 bases, with 7 bases sitting between them. The chain's CDR3 is CASRSGGELFF. The CDR3, as DNA: TGTGCCAGCAGGTCGGGGGGGGAGCTGTTTTTT.

The rearrangement uses TRBV29-1 and TRBJ2-1; no clear D gene. Trimming removed 6 bases at V and 0 bases at J, with 12 bases between. The germline V gene encodes CDR1 SQVTM and CDR2 ANQGSEA. The CDR3 is 14 residues long. CDR3 DNA sequence: TGCAGCGTCGATTCAGTCAGCTCCTACAATGAGCAGTTCTTC. It is translated as CSVDSVSSYNEQFF.

The chain is built from TRBV19 and TRBJ2-7; 11 bases agree with TRBD1. CDR1 and CDR2 (germline): LNHDA, SQIVND (reference sequence). The CDR3 has 16 residues. The trim removed 2 bases at V and 3 bases at J, leaving 6 bases unmatched. The CDR3 loop reads CASSISPDRGLYEQYV. As DNA, the CDR3 is TGTGCCAGTAGTATATCCCCGGACAGGGGGCTCTACGAGCAGTACGTC.

This chain links TRBV20-1 with TRBJ1-1; tentative D call: TRBD1 (5 bases). This CDR3 has 13 amino acids. Trimming cost V 3 bases and J 6 bases, with 14 bases left between them. The germline V gene has CDR1 DFQATT and CDR2 SNEGSKA (reference sequence). CDR3: CSARGRVGPEAFF. In nucleotides, the CDR3 is TGCAGTGCTAGGGGCAGGGTGGGACCTGAAGCTTTCTTT.

The chain recombines TRBV2 with TRBJ1-2; TRBD1 agrees at 9 bases. CDR1 and CDR2 from the germline V gene are SNHLY and FYNNEI. The CDR3 consists of 16 residues. V was clipped by 4 bases and J by 4 bases; unmatched bases: 10. The CDR3 loop reads CASSGYRDRETYGYTF. CDR3 sequence (DNA): TGTGCCAGCAGTGGGTACCGGGACAGGGAAACCTATGGCTACACCTTC.

V and J are TRBV7-8 and TRBJ2-3, with 12 nucleotides matching TRBD2. Germline assignment: CDR1 SGHVS and CDR2 FQNEAQ. Losses at the gene ends were 5 bases for V and 1 base for J; bases not matched to a gene: 7. The length of the CDR3 is 17 residues. CDR3 DNA: TGTGCCAGCAGCCTAGAAAGGACTAGCGGGGGCACAGATACGCAGTATTTT. Its protein is CASSLERTSGGTDTQYF. The full variable domain, in which reference TRBV7-8 and TRBJ2-3 provide the parts outside the CDR3, is GAGVSQSPRYKVAKRGQDVALRCDPISGHVSLFWYQQALGQGPEFLTYFQNEAQLDKSGLPSDRFFAERPEGSVSTLKIQRTQQEDSAVYLCASSLERTSGGTDTQYFGPGTRLTVL.

This clonotype came up a few times. The chain carries TRBV7-6 and TRBJ2-1, with 8 nucleotides matching TRBD1. This CDR3 comprises 14 residues. CDR1 is SGHVS and CDR2 is FNYEAQ in the germline V gene. The V gene end was trimmed by 2 bases and the J gene end by 8 bases; junction bases not matched to a gene: 5. CDR3 residues: CASSLTSRGHEQFF. The CDR3 coding sequence is TGTGCCAGCAGCTTAACCTCCAGGGGGCATGAGCAGTTCTTC.

The chain joins TRBV4-3 to TRBJ2-1; D may be TRBD1 (5 bases). Trimming took off 0 bases at V and 2 bases at J, with 14 bases between the two ends. CDR3 length: 17 amino acids. Germline values: CDR1 LGHNA, CDR2 YSLEER. In DNA form, the CDR3 reads TGCGCCAGCAGCCAAGATGAGGACACCGACCCCTACAATGAGCAGTTCTTC. It encodes CASSQDEDTDPYNEQFF.

The chain couples TRBV11-2 to TRBJ2-2; the D gene could be TRBD1 or TRBD2 (5 bases each). Trimming pared 7 bases from V and 7 bases from J, leaving 13 bases between. Germline values: CDR1 SGHAT, CDR2 FQNNGV. The CDR3 loop spans 13 amino acids. CDR3: CASTSGGGGELFF. The CDR3 nucleotides are TGTGCCAGCACCTCAGGTGGGGGCGGGGAGCTGTTTTTT.

This clonotype was observed a few times. The chain joins TRBV6-2 or TRBV6-3 to TRBJ2-1; 11 bases fit TRBD2. The CDR3 spans 14 residues. Germline V gene sequence: CDR1 MNHEY, CDR2 SVGEGT. The trim removed 8 bases at V and 9 bases at J, leaving 9 bases unmatched. For the CDR3, the DNA is TGTGCCAGCTTAACTAGCGGGGGTGGCGCTGAGCAGTTCTTC. Protein product: CASLTSGGGAEQFF.

The chain employs TRBV14 and TRBJ2-5; TRBD2 is a possible D gene (6 bases). The V gene lost 0 bases and the J gene lost 13 bases, with 21 bases spanning the gap. CDR3 length: 15 amino acids. Germline assignment: CDR1 SGHDN and CDR2 FVKESK. The CDR3 is CASSQDQGRLRGTYF. DNA of the CDR3: TGTGCCAGCAGCCAAGATCAGGGCAGACTTCGGGGGACGTACTTC.

V gene TRBV27 combines with J gene TRBJ2-2, with 7 bases that match TRBD1. CDR3 length equals 14 residues. Germline V gives CDR1 MNHEY, CDR2 SMNVEV (reference sequence). V lost 7 bases to trimming and J lost 7 bases; unmatched junction nucleotides: 9. The CDR3 sequence: CASTIQGTVGELFF. CDR3 nucleotide sequence: TGTGCCAGCACCATACAGGGGACAGTCGGGGAGCTGTTTTTT.

The rearrangement joins TRBV23-1 to TRBJ2-2; D perhaps matches TRBD1 (6 bases). TRBV23-1 is designated an ORF whose function remains uncertain. CDR3 size: 17 residues. V was clipped by 0 bases and J by 1 base, with 12 bases between them. The CDR3 coding sequence is TGCGCCAGCAGTCAATCGGGGCGACAGGAGAACACCGGGGAGCTGTTTTTT. It specifies CASSQSGRQENTGELFF.

This clonotype was counted ten times or more. The chain recombines TRBV27 with TRBJ1-5, with D possibly being TRBD1 (5 bases). CDR3 length: 12 amino acids. Germline V gene lookup returns CDR1 MNHEY and CDR2 SMNVEV (reference sequence). The V end was cut by 6 bases, the J end by 7 bases, with 10 bases between. For the CDR3, the DNA is TGTGCCAGCAGCTTCGGGGGGCAGCCCCAGCATTTT. It specifies CASSFGGQPQHF.

This clonotype was seen a few times. V gene TRBV27 combines with J gene TRBJ2-7, with TRBD1 identical over 8 bases. The CDR3 has 15 amino acids. Trimming removed 3 bases from V and 4 bases from J; junction bases left unmatched: 8. Germline CDR1 and CDR2: MNHEY and SMNVEV (reference sequence). The CDR3 is CASSFLGQGLYEQYF. The CDR3 coding sequence is TGTGCCAGCAGTTTCCTCGGACAGGGCCTATACGAGCAGTACTTC.

This chain links TRBV2 with TRBJ2-7; TRBD1 is a possible D gene (6 bases). CDR1 and CDR2 (germline): SNHLY, FYNNEI. Trimming left V 3 bases short and J 0 bases short, with 12 bases between. CDR3 length: 15 residues. The CDR3 coding sequence is TGTGCCAGCAGTGAGGGGGCAGGGAGCTCCTACGAGCAGTACTTC. It codes for CASSEGAGSSYEQYF.

This clonotype was observed a handful of times. V usage is TRBV7-6 and J usage is TRBJ2-1; unclear D gene. There are 17 residues in the CDR3. The V end lost 5 bases, the J end lost 2 bases, and 19 bases lay between the germline ends. From germline, CDR1 is SGHVS and CDR2 FNYEAQ. The CDR3 protein is CASSDRSARNPYNEQFF. CDR3 coding DNA: TGTGCCAGCAGCGATCGGAGTGCCAGGAACCCCTACAATGAGCAGTTCTTC.

This clonotype has more than one count but fewer than ten. The J gene is TRBJ2-5, the V gene TRBV6-5, with D perhaps matching TRBD2 (6 bases). Germline CDR1 and CDR2: MNHEY and SVGAGI. Deletions cut 6 bases from V and 3 bases from J, with 17 bases between. This CDR3 spans 15 amino acids. The CDR3 sequence is CASRPTVPGEETQYF. CDR3 nucleotide sequence: TGTGCCAGCAGACCTACAGTCCCGGGGGAAGAGACCCAGTACTTC.

The chain couples TRBV4-1 to TRBJ2-3; D might be TRBD1 (5 bases). The CDR3 runs to 15 residues. CDR1 is MGHRA and CDR2 is YSYEKL in the germline V gene. The V end lost 0 bases, the J end lost 1 base, and 8 bases lay between the germline ends. The CDR3 protein is CASSQEGQGTDTQYF. The CDR3 coding sequence is TGCGCCAGCAGCCAAGAGGGGCAGGGCACAGATACGCAGTATTTT.

This clonotype appeared many times. The gene calls are TRBV12-3 or TRBV12-4 and TRBJ2-5; D might be TRBD1 (6 bases). The V end lost 4 bases, the J end lost 1 base, and 19 bases lay between the germline ends. The CDR3 sequence is 17 residues long. The CDR3 here is CASSSLQGLSFQETQYF. CDR3 nucleotide sequence: TGTGCCAGCAGTTCCTTACAGGGTCTTTCGTTCCAAGAGACCCAGTACTTC.

This clonotype was detected only a few times. V usage is TRBV6-2 or TRBV6-3 and J usage is TRBJ1-1; perhaps TRBD1 as D (6 bases). The CDR3 covers 15 residues. V was cut by 0 bases and J by 4 bases, with 12 bases left in between. Germline loops: CDR1 MNHEY, CDR2 SVGEGT. The CDR3 loop reads CASSYSPGGVTEAFF. CDR3 bases: TGTGCCAGCAGTTACTCGCCGGGGGGCGTCACTGAAGCTTTCTTT.

V gene TRBV6-6 combines with J gene TRBJ2-1; the D is unclear. This CDR3 spans 16 amino acids. Germline V CDR1 and CDR2: MNHNY, SVGAGI (reference sequence). V lost 6 bases to trimming and J lost 0 bases, with 15 bases between them. The CDR3 region has the DNA TGTGCCAGCAGCTCGGGTCTCGGGCGCTCCTACAATGAGCAGTTCTTC. Its translation: CASSSGLGRSYNEQFF.

In this sample, this clonotype turned up once. The gene calls are TRBV19 and TRBJ1-1, with 8 bases identical to TRBD1. Germline V CDR1 and CDR2: LNHDA, SQIVND (reference sequence). The CDR3 runs to 14 residues. The J segment lost 4 bases and the V segment lost 5 bases, leaving 6 bases of the junction unmatched. In DNA, the CDR3 is TGTGCCAGTAGTTTCTTGGACAGGGCCACTGAAGCTTTCTTT. It specifies CASSFLDRATEAFF. Variable domain in full (rest from reference TRBV19 and TRBJ1-1): DGGITQSPKYLFRKEGQNVTLSCEQNLNHDAMYWYRQDPGQGLRLIYYSQIVNDFQKGDIAEGYSVSREKKESFPLTVTSAQKNPTAFYLCASSFLDRATEAFFGQGTRLTVV.

V is TRBV6-1 and J is TRBJ1-2, with D possibly TRBD1 on 5 matching bases. This CDR3 spans 15 amino acids. Germline values: CDR1 MNHNS, CDR2 SASEGT. The V and J ends lost 5 bases and 8 bases respectively, with 21 bases between them. This CDR3 reads CASSQNFDSLRGYTF. CDR3 nucleotides: TGTGCCAGCAGTCAAAACTTCGACAGTCTCCGAGGCTACACCTTC.

The V gene is TRBV14, the J gene TRBJ1-2, with TRBD1 identical over 8 bases. The CDR3 loop spans 14 amino acids. The V segment lost 3 bases and the J segment 4 bases; nucleotides outside the gene matches: 4. Germline CDR1 SGHDN, CDR2 FVKESK. The CDR3 nucleotides read TGTGCCAGCAGCCACGCGGACAGGGCCTATGGCTACACCTTC. Protein: CASSHADRAYGYTF.

This clonotype was detected ten times or more. The gene calls are TRBV6-6 and TRBJ2-1; 10 nucleotides match TRBD1. Trimming at V came to 2 bases and at J to 4 bases, leaving 8 bases not matched to a gene. Germline V gene lookup returns CDR1 MNHNY and CDR2 SVGAGI (reference sequence). The CDR3 sequence is 17 residues long. The CDR3 DNA follows: TGTGCCAGCAGTTACGGGACAGGGGACCTACTTTACAATGAGCAGTTCTTC. Protein product: CASSYGTGDLLYNEQFF.

The V call is TRBV28, the J call TRBJ2-7; D gene uncertain. The CDR3 is 14 residues long. V lost 3 bases to trimming and J lost 2 bases, with 11 bases between them. CDR1 MDHEN and CDR2 SYDVKM come from the germline V gene. The CDR3 coding sequence is TGTGCCAGCAGTTTGTTAGAAACTCCCTACGAGCAGTACGTC. Protein: CASSLLETPYEQYV.

The rearrangement joins TRBV7-9 to TRBJ1-1; D remains unclear. Germline V gives CDR1 SEHNR, CDR2 FQNEAQ (reference sequence). This CDR3 spans 13 amino acids. Trimming removed 3 bases from V and 3 bases from J, with 8 bases in between. The CDR3, as DNA: TGTGCCAGCAGCTTCGACGGGTACACTGAAGCTTTCTTT. Translated: CASSFDGYTEAFF.